These T cell receptor beta chains were read from a single sample in a study of regulatory T cells in long-lasting Graves disease. TCRdb ran MiXCR on the multiplex PCR reads and lists one entry per CDR3 protein. The sample records hundreds of thousands of distinct CDR3 sequences, approximately 15% being singletons. These data are also associated with another study on T cells in Graves' hyperthyroidism and ophthalmopathy.

The sequenced sample was peripheral blood mononuclear cells (PBMCs), obtained at new diagnosis, from a patient treated with antithyroid drugs. These receptors were obtained from a woman aged 25 to 45 with Graves disease. CDR3s include the opening cysteine and the closing phenylalanine or tryptophan.

j_call | v_call | cdr3_aa
TRBJ2-3 | TRBV7-2 | CASSDSWADTQYF
TRBJ2-2 | TRBV5-1 | CASRGGTQITGELFF
TRBJ2-3 | TRBV6-1 | CASTRERRQGRADTQYF
TRBJ2-2 | TRBV4-1 | CASSLYTGTGGTGELFF
TRBJ2-1 | TRBV29-1 | CSVEDRVDEQFF
TRBJ2-3 | TRBV6-4 | CASSDSKEDGTDTQYF
TRBJ2-3 | TRBV19 | CASSIRQGSFDTQYF
TRBJ1-5 | TRBV28 | CASTRQANQPQHF
TRBJ1-6 | TRBV27 | CASSSIPASPLHF
TRBJ2-3 | TRBV6-1 | CASSAGLAPPDTQYF
TRBJ2-5 | TRBV10-3 | CAIRGAGEGETQYF
TRBJ2-1 | TRBV5-4 | CASSRGTSASSYNEQFF
TRBJ1-4 | TRBV5-1 | CASSIPATNEKLFF
TRBJ1-2 | TRBV3-1 | CASSQVGLSGYTF
TRBJ2-7 | TRBV25-1 | CASSERNGGGTGTYEQYF
TRBJ2-5 | TRBV7-2 | CASSPRQGRETQYF
TRBJ2-4 | TRBV11-2 | CASSLDGGYLQYF
TRBJ1-2 | TRBV3-1 | CASSQEKKGAKGGYTF
TRBJ2-1 | TRBV5-1 | CASRPEAGHNEQFF
TRBJ2-2 | TRBV28 | CASRGVGRGDTGELFF
TRBJ2-7 | TRBV5-1 | CASSWQAGQGTGEQYF
TRBJ2-2 | TRBV7-2 | CASSLARGLAGVTGELFF
TRBJ1-2 | TRBV19 | CASGDRADRGTF
TRBJ1-5 | TRBV6-1 | CASKQGAGQPQHF
TRBJ2-7 | TRBV27 | CASSWGGTASYEQYF
TRBJ2-7 | TRBV2 | CASSRGLAGEYEQYF
TRBJ1-2 | TRBV12-3/TRBV12-4 | CASTKYYGYTF
TRBJ1-2 | TRBV24-1 | CATGWTGITHGYTF
TRBJ2-5 | TRBV12-3/TRBV12-4 | CASSLVQGSIETQYF
TRBJ2-7 | TRBV5-1 | CASRPTSSYEQYF
TRBJ2-7 | TRBV5-1 | CASSWGSGSTSYEQYF
TRBJ2-7 | TRBV28 | CASTLTSGLSSYEQYF
TRBJ2-1 | TRBV3-1 | CASNGRNEQFF
TRBJ2-1 | TRBV7-8 | CASRGLAGGDEQFF
TRBJ2-1 | TRBV14 | CASSQDWTGGHEQFF
TRBJ2-1 | TRBV10-3 | CAISVLANSYNEQFF
TRBJ2-7 | TRBV18 | CASSSRVSYEQYF
TRBJ1-1 | TRBV6-1 | CASTLTGGASTEAFF
TRBJ2-7 | TRBV6-1 | CASRHRATSGEQYF
TRBJ2-3 | TRBV24-1 | CATRTTSGSDTQYF
TRBJ2-1 | TRBV5-1 | CASSFGSEYNEQFF
TRBJ1-2 | TRBV28 | CASSLEGRTNYGYTF
TRBJ2-1 | TRBV3-1 | CASSPSRTSGTQFF
TRBJ1-1 | TRBV7-3 | CASSWKQGLRAEAFF
TRBJ2-3 | TRBV20-1 | CSARDRMRTDTQYF
TRBJ2-3 | TRBV6-2/TRBV6-3 | CASSYGQGAQYF
TRBJ1-1 | TRBV28 | CASSLTGIMMNTEAFF